The 10 T cell receptor beta chains in this list originate from one sample, sequenced in a study of T cells in Graves' hyperthyroidism and ophthalmopathy. Researchers took RNA transcripts and amplified the TCR beta CDR3 regions from them. The study used the HTBI primer set for a first-round RT-PCR of the TCR CDR3. TCRdb fed the multiplex PCR reads into MiXCR, producing one record per CDR3 protein. The table has about 410,000 distinct CDR3 sequences, around 15% seen once. The sequencing sample was made of blood. These receptor sequences come from a woman younger than 45 with Graves' ophthalmopathy.

This clonotype was seen many times. The rearrangement links TRBV6-1 to TRBJ2-5; possible D gene TRBD1, 7 bases. V shed 5 bases and J shed 3 bases, with 19 bases lying between them. Looked up from germline, CDR1 is MNHNS and CDR2 is SASEGT. The CDR3 sequence is 16 residues long. CDR3 loop: CASSHIWRGQKETQYF. CDR3 coding DNA: TGTGCCAGCAGTCATATTTGGAGGGGACAGAAAGAGACCCAGTACTTC.

This clonotype was counted at least ten times. This rearrangement joins TRBV4-1 to TRBJ1-1; 8 bases align to TRBD1. V lost 1 base to trimming and J lost 6 bases; unmatched junction nucleotides: 7. The germline V gene encodes CDR1 MGHRA and CDR2 YSYEKL. This CDR3 region has 15 residues. Here the CDR3 DNA reads TGCGCCAGCAGCCAAGGGACAGGGTTTGTCGCTGAAGCTTTCTTT. Protein: CASSQGTGFVAEAFF.

In this sample, this clonotype turned up many times. The chain carries TRBV2 and TRBJ2-5, with TRBD2 identical over 12 bases. Germline loops: CDR1 SNHLY, CDR2 FYNNEI. J lost 2 bases, V lost 4 bases, and 8 bases had no gene match. The CDR3 totals 17 residues. CDR3 region: CASSVALAGGWQETQYF. CDR3 DNA sequence: TGTGCCAGCAGTGTAGCCCTAGCGGGGGGGTGGCAAGAGACCCAGTACTTC.

This clonotype was seen repeatedly, ten times or more. V is TRBV20-1 and J is TRBJ2-5; 11 nucleotides line up with TRBD2. CDR1 is DFQATT and CDR2 is SNEGSKA in the germline V gene (reference sequence). The CDR3 contains 15 residues. Losses at the gene ends were 3 bases for V and 1 base for J; bases not matched to a gene: 4. This CDR3 is CSASGLAGGQETQYF. The DNA for the CDR3 is TGCAGTGCTAGTGGGCTAGCGGGGGGCCAAGAGACCCAGTACTTC.

The V call is TRBV5-6, the J call TRBJ2-2; D call uncertain. V was pared by 0 bases and J by 10 bases, with 10 bases between. This CDR3 has 13 residues. Germline CDR1 reads SGHDT; CDR2 reads YYEEEE. The DNA of the CDR3 is TGTGCCAGCAGCTTGGAGCAGCATGCGGAGCTGTTTTTT. As protein: CASSLEQHAELFF.

The rearrangement joins TRBV2 to TRBJ2-3, with D maybe TRBD1 (5 bases). From germline, CDR1 is SNHLY and CDR2 FYNNEI. The CDR3 runs 12 residues. V was clipped by 8 bases and J by 4 bases, with 10 bases between them. Here the CDR3 reads CASRQIADTQYF. The CDR3 DNA reads TGTGCCAGCCGACAGATAGCAGATACGCAGTATTTT. Full variable domain (outside the CDR3, taken from reference TRBV2 and TRBJ2-3): EPEVTQTPSHQVTQMGQEVILRCVPISNHLYFYWYRQILGQKVEFLVSFYNNEISEKSEIFDDQFSVERPDGSNFTLKIRSTKLEDSAMYFCASRQIADTQYFGPGTRLTVL.

This clonotype was seen many times. The chain carries TRBV12-3 or TRBV12-4 and TRBJ2-1, with 9 bases that match TRBD2. The trim removed 0 bases at V and 7 bases at J, leaving 16 bases unmatched. This CDR3 is built from 19 residues. In nucleotides, the CDR3 is TGTGCCAGCAGTTTAGCGCGTTCTATTAGGCGGGGGGGCCTTAATGAGCAGTTCTTC. Protein sequence: CASSLARSIRRGGLNEQFF.

This clonotype came up many times. The chain employs TRBV12-3 or TRBV12-4 and TRBJ2-1; 12 bases are shared with TRBD1. The CDR3 runs to 13 residues. Trimming removed 7 bases from V and 7 bases from J; junction bases left unmatched: 2. In nucleotides, the CDR3 is TGTGCCAGCAAGGGACAGGGGGCAAATGAGCAGTTCTTC. This sequence encodes CASKGQGANEQFF.

This clonotype was seen ten or more times. The CDR3 reads CASSRQSSGANVLTF. CDR3 bases: TGTGCCAGCAGCCGACAGAGCTCTGGGGCCAACGTCCTGACTTTC. This chain connects TRBV12-3 or TRBV12-4 to TRBJ2-6; D is possibly TRBD1 (5 bases). This CDR3 has 15 amino acids. Trimming took 6 bases from V and 0 from J, leaving 9 bases between them.

This clonotype was counted ten times or more. This chain links TRBV4-1 with TRBJ2-7; 9 bases align to TRBD1. CDR1 MGHRA and CDR2 YSYEKL come from the germline V gene. The CDR3 extends over 14 amino acids. V dropped 1 base and J dropped 3; count of bases not matched to a gene: 1. The CDR3 nucleotides read TGCGCCAGCAGCCAAGGACAGGGGGACTACGAGCAGTACTTC. Its protein is CASSQGQGDYEQYF.